The rows below give T cell receptor beta chains drawn from one sample of a study of blood T cell repertoires in COVID-19. Libraries were prepared by immunoSEQ multiplex PCR; TCRdb keeps only in-frame clonotypes and omits some of them. The repertoire consists of around 300,000 clones, with approximately 89% occurring once and the leading ten covering less than 9.5%. What was sequenced was PBMCs or T cells enriched from blood (not recorded which). Source of these receptors: a woman under 40 who had recovered from COVID-19. CDR3s leave out the opening cysteine and the closing phenylalanine or tryptophan. A D gene is named only where the DNA matches it firmly.

d_call	j_call	v_call	cdr3_aa
TRBD1	TRBJ2-5	TRBV5-5	ASSLDHWDSTTQY
TRBD2	TRBJ2-7	TRBV6-2/TRBV6-3	ASSYSREGGYEQY
TRBD2	TRBJ2-1	TRBV7-9	ASTQTSGTYNEQF
TRBD1	TRBJ1-6	TRBV6-5	ASSYSRTGDNSPLH
-	TRBJ1-5	TRBV19	ASSMIGPQRAQH
-	TRBJ2-3	TRBV19	ASSVMSTDTQY
TRBD2	TRBJ2-2	TRBV6-1	ASSATPGGDTGELF
-	TRBJ2-3	TRBV5-1	ASSFLDRPDTQY
-	TRBJ1-2	TRBV5-1	ASSPATNRPPSYT
-	TRBJ2-7	TRBV6-5	ASSLGGGKFYEQY
-	TRBJ2-3	TRBV3-1/TRBV3-2	ASSQDFGGGSTDTQY
TRBD2	TRBJ2-2	TRBV7-2	AISGTTNTGELF
-	TRBJ2-1	TRBV7-9	ASSLARTNNEQF
-	TRBJ1-1	TRBV20-1	SASRPLDSEAF
-	TRBJ2-5	TRBV2	ASSELSRETRQETQY
-	TRBJ2-2	TRBV2	ASSLGVNTGELF
-	TRBJ2-7	TRBV19	ASSISRSSYEQY
TRBD1	TRBJ1-4	TRBV6-5	ASSYSFMGDRALF
-	TRBJ1-2	TRBV5-4	AGGDVYGYT
-	TRBJ1-1	TRBV12-3/TRBV12-4	ASSLAATEAF
-	TRBJ1-1	TRBV2	ASGPRWNTEAF
-	TRBJ2-5	TRBV28	ASSLDRQETQY
-	TRBJ1-4	TRBV7-8	ASSLDGTLGEKLF
-	TRBJ1-4	TRBV4-1	ASSQARSANEKLF
-	TRBJ1-2	TRBV6-7	ASSYSFPRDLSYGYT
TRBD2	TRBJ2-7	TRBV11-2	ASSFRRTSATYEQY
-	TRBJ1-2	TRBV27	ASSFTSNNYGYT
-	TRBJ1-6	TRBV2	ASSQQGGNSPLH
TRBD2	TRBJ2-1	TRBV25-1	ASSDREPGGTYYNEQF
-	TRBJ1-5	TRBV19	ASNPRPSSDNQPQH
-	TRBJ2-7	TRBV10-3	AISKEQGVPYEQY
TRBD2	TRBJ2-1	TRBV11-3	ASSFSGRVGDEQF
TRBD1	TRBJ1-2	TRBV11-2	ASSAWTGAPLQPPYGYT
-	TRBJ2-7	TRBV6-1	ASSEVPRVYEQY